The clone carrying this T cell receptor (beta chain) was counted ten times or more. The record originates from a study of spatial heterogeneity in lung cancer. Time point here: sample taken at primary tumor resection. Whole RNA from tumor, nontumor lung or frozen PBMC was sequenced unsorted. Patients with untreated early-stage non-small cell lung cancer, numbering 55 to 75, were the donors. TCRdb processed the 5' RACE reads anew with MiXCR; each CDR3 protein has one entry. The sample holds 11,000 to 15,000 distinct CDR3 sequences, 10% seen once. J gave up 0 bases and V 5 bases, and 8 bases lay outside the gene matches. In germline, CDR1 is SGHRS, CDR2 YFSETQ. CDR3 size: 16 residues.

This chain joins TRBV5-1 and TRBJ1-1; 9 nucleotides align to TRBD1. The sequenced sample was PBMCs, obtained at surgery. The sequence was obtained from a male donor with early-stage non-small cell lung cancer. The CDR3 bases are TGCGCCAGCAGTGCCGGGACAGGGAACTTGAACACTGAAGCTTTCTTT. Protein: CASSAGTGNLNTEAFF.